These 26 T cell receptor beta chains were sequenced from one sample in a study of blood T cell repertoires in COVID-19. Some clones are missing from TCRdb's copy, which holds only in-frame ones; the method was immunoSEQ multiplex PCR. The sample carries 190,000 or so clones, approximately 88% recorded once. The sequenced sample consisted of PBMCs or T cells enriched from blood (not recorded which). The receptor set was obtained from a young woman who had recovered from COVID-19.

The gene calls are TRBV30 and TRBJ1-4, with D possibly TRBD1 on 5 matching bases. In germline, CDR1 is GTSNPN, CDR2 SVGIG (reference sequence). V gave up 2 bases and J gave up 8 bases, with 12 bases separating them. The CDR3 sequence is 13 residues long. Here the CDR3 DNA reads TGTGCCTGGAGTTGGGGGGGTCAGGAAAAACTGTTTTTT. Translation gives CAWSWGGQEKLFF.

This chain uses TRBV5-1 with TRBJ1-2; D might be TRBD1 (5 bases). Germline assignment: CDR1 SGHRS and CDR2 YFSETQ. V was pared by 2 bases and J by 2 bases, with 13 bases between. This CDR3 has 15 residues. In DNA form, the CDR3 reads TGCGCCAGCAGCTTTAGGGGTAAATCCAACTATGGCTACACCTTC. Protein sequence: CASSFRGKSNYGYTF.

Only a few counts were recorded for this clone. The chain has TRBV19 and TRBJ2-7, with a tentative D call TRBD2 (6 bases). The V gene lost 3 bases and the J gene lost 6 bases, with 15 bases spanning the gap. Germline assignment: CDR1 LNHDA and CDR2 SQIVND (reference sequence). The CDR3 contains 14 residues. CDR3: CASSMTARGGEQYF. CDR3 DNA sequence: TGTGCCAGTAGTATGACCGCTCGGGGAGGCGAGCAGTACTTC.

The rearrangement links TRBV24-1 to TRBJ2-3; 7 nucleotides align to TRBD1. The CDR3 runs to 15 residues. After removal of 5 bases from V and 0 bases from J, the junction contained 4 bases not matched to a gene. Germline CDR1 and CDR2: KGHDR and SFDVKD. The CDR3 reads CATSGRQGSTDTQYF. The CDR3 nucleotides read TGTGCCACCAGTGGTCGACAGGGAAGCACAGATACGCAGTATTTT.

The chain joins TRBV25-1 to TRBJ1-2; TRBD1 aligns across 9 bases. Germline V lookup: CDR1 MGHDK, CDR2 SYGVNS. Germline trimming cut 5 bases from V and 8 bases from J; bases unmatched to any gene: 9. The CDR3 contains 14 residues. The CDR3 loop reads CASSPPGQGEGYTF. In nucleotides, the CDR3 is TGTGCCAGCAGTCCCCCGGGACAGGGTGAGGGCTACACCTTC.

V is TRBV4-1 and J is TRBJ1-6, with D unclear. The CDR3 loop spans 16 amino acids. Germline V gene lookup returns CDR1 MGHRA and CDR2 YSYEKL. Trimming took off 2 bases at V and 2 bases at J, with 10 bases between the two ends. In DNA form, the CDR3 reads TGCGCCAGCAGCCAAATGAGGTTAACCTATAATTCACCCCTCCACTTT. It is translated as CASSQMRLTYNSPLHF.

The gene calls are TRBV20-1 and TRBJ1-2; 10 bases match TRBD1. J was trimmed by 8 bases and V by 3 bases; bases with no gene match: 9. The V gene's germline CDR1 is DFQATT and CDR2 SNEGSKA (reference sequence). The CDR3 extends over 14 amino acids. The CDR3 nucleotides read TGCAGTGCTAGTACAAGGGACAGGGGAATGGGCTACACCTTC. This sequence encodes CSASTRDRGMGYTF.

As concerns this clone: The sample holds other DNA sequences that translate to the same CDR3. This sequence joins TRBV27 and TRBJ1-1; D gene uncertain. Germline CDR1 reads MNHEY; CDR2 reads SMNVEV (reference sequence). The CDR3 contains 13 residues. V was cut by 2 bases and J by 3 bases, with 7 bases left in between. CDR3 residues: CASSLGRDTEAFF. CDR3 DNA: TGTGCCAGCAGTTTAGGTCGGGACACTGAAGCTTTCTTT.

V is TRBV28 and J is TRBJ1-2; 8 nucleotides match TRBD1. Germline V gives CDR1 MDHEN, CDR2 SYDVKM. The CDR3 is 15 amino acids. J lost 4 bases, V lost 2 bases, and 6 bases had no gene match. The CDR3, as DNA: TGTGCCAGCAGTTTACGGGCAGGGGGCACCTATGGCTACACCTTC. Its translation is CASSLRAGGTYGYTF.

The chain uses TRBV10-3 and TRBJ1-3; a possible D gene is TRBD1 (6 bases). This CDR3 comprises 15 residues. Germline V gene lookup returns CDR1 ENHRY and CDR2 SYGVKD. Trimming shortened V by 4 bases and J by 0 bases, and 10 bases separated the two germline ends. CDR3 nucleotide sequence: TGTGCCATCAGTGGTACAGGGCACTCTGGAAACACCATATATTTT. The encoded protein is CAISGTGHSGNTIYF.

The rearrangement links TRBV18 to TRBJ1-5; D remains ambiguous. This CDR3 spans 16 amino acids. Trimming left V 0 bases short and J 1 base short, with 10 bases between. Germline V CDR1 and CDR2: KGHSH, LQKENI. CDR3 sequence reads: CASSPPSTGSNQPQHF. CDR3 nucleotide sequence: TGTGCCAGCTCACCACCGTCGACTGGGAGCAATCAGCCCCAGCATTTT.

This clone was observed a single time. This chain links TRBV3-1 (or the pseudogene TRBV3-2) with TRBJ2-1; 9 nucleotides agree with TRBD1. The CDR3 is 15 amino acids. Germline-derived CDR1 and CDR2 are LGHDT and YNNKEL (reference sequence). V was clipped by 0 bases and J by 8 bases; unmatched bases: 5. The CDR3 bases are TGTGCCAGCAGCCAAGATCTAAACAGGGGGCATGAGCAGTTCTTC. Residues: CASSQDLNRGHEQFF.

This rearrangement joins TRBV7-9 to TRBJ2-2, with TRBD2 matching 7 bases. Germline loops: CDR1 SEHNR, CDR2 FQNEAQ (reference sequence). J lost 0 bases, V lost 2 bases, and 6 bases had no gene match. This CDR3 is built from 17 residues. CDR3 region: CASSLIGGWSNTGELFF. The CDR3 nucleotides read TGTGCCAGCAGCTTAATCGGGGGGTGGTCGAACACCGGGGAGCTGTTTTTT. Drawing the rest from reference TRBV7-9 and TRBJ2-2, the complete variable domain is DTGVSQNPRHKITKRGQNVTFRCDPISEHNRLYWYRQTLGQGPEFLTYFQNEAQLEKSRLLSDRFSAERPKGSFSTLEIQRTEQGDSAMYLCASSLIGGWSNTGELFFGEGSRLTVL.

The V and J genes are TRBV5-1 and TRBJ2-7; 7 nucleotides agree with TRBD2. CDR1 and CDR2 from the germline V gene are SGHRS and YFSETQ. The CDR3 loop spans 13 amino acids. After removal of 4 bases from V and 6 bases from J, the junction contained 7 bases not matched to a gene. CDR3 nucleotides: TGCGCCAGCAGCGGCAGAGGGGAGGGCGAGCAGTACTTC. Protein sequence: CASSGRGEGEQYF.

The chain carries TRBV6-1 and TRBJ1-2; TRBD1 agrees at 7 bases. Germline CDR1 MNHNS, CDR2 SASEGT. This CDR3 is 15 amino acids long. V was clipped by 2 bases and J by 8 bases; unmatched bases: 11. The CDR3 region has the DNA TGTGCCAGCAGTGAAAGCGCAGTGACAGGGTTCGGCTACACCTTC. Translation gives CASSESAVTGFGYTF.

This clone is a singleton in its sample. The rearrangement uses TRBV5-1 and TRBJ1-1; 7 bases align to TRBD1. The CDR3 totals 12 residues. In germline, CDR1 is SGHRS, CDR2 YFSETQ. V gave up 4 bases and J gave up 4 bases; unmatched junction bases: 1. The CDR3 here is CASSRQGTEAFF. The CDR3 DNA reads TGCGCCAGCAGCAGACAGGGCACTGAAGCTTTCTTT.

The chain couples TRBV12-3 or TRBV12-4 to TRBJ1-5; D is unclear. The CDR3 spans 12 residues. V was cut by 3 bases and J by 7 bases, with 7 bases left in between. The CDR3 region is CASSFGPQPQHF. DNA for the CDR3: TGTGCCAGCAGTTTTGGGCCCCAGCCCCAGCATTTT.

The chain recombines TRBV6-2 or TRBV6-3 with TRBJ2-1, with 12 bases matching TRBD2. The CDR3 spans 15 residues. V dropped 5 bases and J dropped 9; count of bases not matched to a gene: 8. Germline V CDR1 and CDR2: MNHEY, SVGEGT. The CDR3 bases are TGTGCCAGCAGTGCACTAGCGGGGGGACGGAGTGAGCAGTTCTTC. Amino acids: CASSALAGGRSEQFF.

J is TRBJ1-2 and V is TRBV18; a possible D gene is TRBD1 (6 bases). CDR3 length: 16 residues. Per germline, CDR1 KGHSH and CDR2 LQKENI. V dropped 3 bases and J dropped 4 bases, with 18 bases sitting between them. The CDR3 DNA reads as TGTGCCAGCTCACCCGTAGGGGGGGGCCAGGGCTATGGCTACACCTTC. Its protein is CASSPVGGGQGYGYTF.

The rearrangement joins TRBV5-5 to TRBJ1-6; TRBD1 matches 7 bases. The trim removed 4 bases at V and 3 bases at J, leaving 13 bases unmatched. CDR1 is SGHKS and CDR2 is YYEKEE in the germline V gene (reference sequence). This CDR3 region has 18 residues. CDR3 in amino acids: CASSQRDSQPFYNSPLHF. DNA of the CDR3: TGTGCCAGCAGCCAAAGGGACAGCCAGCCTTTCTATAATTCACCCCTCCACTTT.

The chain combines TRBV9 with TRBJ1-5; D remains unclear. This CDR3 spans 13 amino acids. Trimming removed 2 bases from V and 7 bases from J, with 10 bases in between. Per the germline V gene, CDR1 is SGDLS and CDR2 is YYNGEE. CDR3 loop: CASSVGSKQPQHF. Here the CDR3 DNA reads TGTGCCAGCAGCGTCGGGTCGAAACAGCCCCAGCATTTT.

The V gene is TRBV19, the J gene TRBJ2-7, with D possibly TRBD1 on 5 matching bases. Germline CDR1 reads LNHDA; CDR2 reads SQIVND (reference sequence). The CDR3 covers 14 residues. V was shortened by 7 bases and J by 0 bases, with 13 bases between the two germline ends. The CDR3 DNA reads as TGTGCCAGTACCATTGACAGATTCTCCTACGAGCAGTACTTC. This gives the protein CASTIDRFSYEQYF.

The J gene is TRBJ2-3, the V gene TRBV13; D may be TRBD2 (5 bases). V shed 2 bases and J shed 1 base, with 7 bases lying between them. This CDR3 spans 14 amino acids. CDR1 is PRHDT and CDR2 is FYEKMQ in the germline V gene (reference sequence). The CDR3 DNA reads TGTGCCAGCAGCTTAACCGGGGGCACAGATACGCAGTATTTT. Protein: CASSLTGGTDTQYF.

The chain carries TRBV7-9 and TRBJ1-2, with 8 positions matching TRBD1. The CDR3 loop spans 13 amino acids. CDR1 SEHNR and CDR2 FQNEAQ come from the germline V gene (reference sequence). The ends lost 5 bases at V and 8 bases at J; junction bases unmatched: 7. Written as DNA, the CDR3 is TGTGCCAGCAGCCTGGACAGGGAGAACGGCTACACCTTC. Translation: CASSLDRENGYTF.

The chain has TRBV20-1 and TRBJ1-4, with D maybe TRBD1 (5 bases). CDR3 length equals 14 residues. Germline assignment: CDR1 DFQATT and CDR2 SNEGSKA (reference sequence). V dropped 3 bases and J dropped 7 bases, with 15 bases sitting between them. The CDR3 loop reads CSASRQSVGEKLFF. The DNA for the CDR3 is TGCAGTGCTAGTCGACAGTCAGTAGGTGAAAAACTGTTTTTT.

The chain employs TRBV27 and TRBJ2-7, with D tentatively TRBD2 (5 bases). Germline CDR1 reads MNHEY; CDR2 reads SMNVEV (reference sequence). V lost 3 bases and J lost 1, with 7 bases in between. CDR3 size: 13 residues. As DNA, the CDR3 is TGTGCCAGCAGTTTGAGGGTTTCCTACGAGCAGTACTTC. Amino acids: CASSLRVSYEQYF.